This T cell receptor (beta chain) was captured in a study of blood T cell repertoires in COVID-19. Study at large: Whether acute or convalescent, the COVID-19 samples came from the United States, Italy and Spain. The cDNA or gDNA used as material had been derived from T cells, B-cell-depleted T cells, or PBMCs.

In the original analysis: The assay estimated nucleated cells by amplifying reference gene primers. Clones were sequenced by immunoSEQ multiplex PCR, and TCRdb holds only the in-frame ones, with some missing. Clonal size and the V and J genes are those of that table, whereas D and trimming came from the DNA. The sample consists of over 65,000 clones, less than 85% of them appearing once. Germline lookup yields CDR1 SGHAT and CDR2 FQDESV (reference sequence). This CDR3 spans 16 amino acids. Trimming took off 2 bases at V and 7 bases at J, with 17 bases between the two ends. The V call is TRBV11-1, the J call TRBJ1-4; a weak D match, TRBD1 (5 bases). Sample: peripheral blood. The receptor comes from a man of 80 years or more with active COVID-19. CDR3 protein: CASSLTGSVSFEKLFF. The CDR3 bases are TGTGCCAGCAGCTTAACAGGATCGGTGTCTTTTGAAAAACTGTTTTTT.